The 13 T cell receptor beta chains reported below all come from one sample, sequenced in a study of T cell repertoires in cytomegalovirus infection. MiXCR was run by TCRdb on the reads, yielding one entry per CDR3 protein. Altogether approximately 320,000 distinct CDR3 sequences are present, over 7.5% being singletons, with the ten largest covering about 3.9%. Sequencing was done on a sample of PBMCs. These TCRs come from a human donor in good health (CMV status not recorded). Some clones in this sample may be carry-over from other donors' samples.

This clonotype was picked up many times. The chain is built from TRBV6-6 and TRBJ2-5; 9 bases are a match to TRBD2. The CDR3 has 14 residues. V was pared by 7 bases and J by 4 bases, with 7 bases of the junction left unmatched. Germline V gene sequence: CDR1 MNHNY, CDR2 SVGAGI (reference sequence). This chain's CDR3 is CASTAGGLRETQYF. The CDR3 region has the DNA TGTGCCAGCACGGCGGGGGGGCTGCGAGAGACCCAGTACTTC.

This clonotype was counted many times. The chain links TRBV28 to TRBJ2-3; maybe TRBD2 (6 bases). Trimming stripped 5 bases from V and 10 bases from J, with 16 bases between. This CDR3 has 13 amino acids. Germline V gene data show CDR1 as MDHEN and CDR2 as SYDVKM. CDR3 amino acids: CASSTETKRAQYF. The DNA of the CDR3 is TGTGCCAGCAGTACCGAAACCAAGCGGGCGCAGTATTTT.

This clonotype occurred many times. The V and J genes are TRBV7-2 and TRBJ2-7; possible D gene TRBD2, 6 bases. Germline lookup yields CDR1 SGHTA and CDR2 FQGNSA. This CDR3 has 14 residues. The ends were cut back, 1 base at V and 4 bases at J, with 11 bases in the middle. The chain's CDR3 is CASSLESGRYEQYF. CDR3 nucleotide sequence: TGTGCCAGCAGCTTAGAGTCAGGGAGGTACGAGCAGTACTTC.

There are many counts of this clonotype. V usage is TRBV7-2 and J usage is TRBJ2-3; D gene unclear. CDR1 is SGHTA and CDR2 is FQGNSA in the germline V gene. CDR3 length equals 13 residues. V was cut by 2 bases and J by 3 bases, with 6 bases left in between. The CDR3 DNA is TGTGCCAGCAGCTTATTTAGGACAGATACGCAGTATTTT. It specifies CASSLFRTDTQYF. The full variable domain, its missing parts supplied by reference TRBV7-2 and TRBJ2-3, is GAGVSQSPSNKVTEKGKDVELRCDPISGHTALYWYRQSLGQGLEFLIYFQGNSAPDKSGLPSDRFSAERTGGSVSTLTIQRTQQEDSAVYLCASSLFRTDTQYFGPGTRLTVL.

This clonotype was counted only a few times. The chain joins TRBV6-8 to TRBJ1-2; D is ambiguous. CDR1 and CDR2 (germline): MNHGY, SAAAGT. CDR3 length: 12 residues. Trimming removed 0 bases from V and 4 bases from J, with 3 bases in between. The CDR3 coding sequence is TGTGCCAGCAGTTACTCAGGCTATGGCTACACCTTC. It yields the protein CASSYSGYGYTF.

This clonotype has only a few counts. CDR3 sequence reads: CASSFKGEKLFF. Written as DNA, the CDR3 is TGTGCCAGCAGCTTCAAGGGTGAAAAACTGTTTTTT. The chain is built from TRBV7-9 and TRBJ1-4, with D hard to call. With 3 bases removed from V and 7 bases from J, the gap between germline ends came to 6 bases. Germline CDR1 is SEHNR and CDR2 is FQNEAQ (reference sequence). The CDR3 loop spans 12 amino acids.

The table lists this clonotype with many counts. V is TRBV7-9 and J is TRBJ2-2, with D possibly called TRBD1 or TRBD2 (6 bases each). The CDR3 has 16 amino acids. Looked up from germline, CDR1 is SEHNR and CDR2 is FQNEAQ (reference sequence). Trimming stripped 5 bases from V and 5 bases from J, with 18 bases between. Here the CDR3 DNA reads TGTGCCAGCAGCCCCTACAGGGAGGAGGGTACCGGGGAGCTGTTTTTT. Translating it yields CASSPYREEGTGELFF.

This clonotype was seen many times. V usage is TRBV7-8 and J usage is TRBJ2-2; 12 nucleotides agree with TRBD2. Germline-derived CDR1 and CDR2 are SGHVS and FQNEAQ. V lost 5 bases, J lost 7 bases, and 11 bases stayed unmatched. The length of the CDR3 is 17 residues. This chain's CDR3 is CASSPILLAGGIGELFF. The CDR3 nucleotides are TGTGCCAGCAGCCCCATACTTCTAGCGGGAGGGATCGGGGAGCTGTTTTTT.

This clonotype occurred a few times. The rearrangement links TRBV6-2 or TRBV6-3 to TRBJ2-2; the match to TRBD2 covers 16 bases. The CDR3 is 17 residues long. CDR1 and CDR2 from the germline V gene are MNHEY and SVGEGT. V shed 5 bases, J shed 5 bases, and the junction held 5 bases outside the gene matches. CDR3 amino acids: CASSTGLAGGPTGELFF. CDR3 bases: TGTGCCAGCAGTACGGGACTAGCGGGAGGGCCAACCGGGGAGCTGTTTTTT.

This clonotype was picked up many times. The rearrangement uses TRBV4-1 and TRBJ2-1, with no clear D. This CDR3 contains 15 residues. The V and J ends lost 2 bases and 6 bases respectively, with 14 bases between them. In germline, CDR1 is MGHRA, CDR2 YSYEKL. This CDR3 is CASSQFAGSLNEQFF. The DNA for the CDR3 is TGCGCCAGCAGCCAATTTGCAGGTTCCCTCAATGAGCAGTTCTTC.

This clonotype turned up a few times. The chain joins TRBV3-1 to TRBJ1-5; D gene unclear. The CDR3 is made up of 14 amino acids. Trimming stripped 4 bases from V and 0 bases from J, with 7 bases between. Germline CDR1 and CDR2: LGHDT and YNNKEL (reference sequence). The CDR3: CASSLSISNQPQHF. CDR3 nucleotide sequence: TGTGCCAGCAGCCTTAGTATTAGCAATCAGCCCCAGCATTTT.

This clonotype was seen more than once but under ten times. This chain links TRBV28 with TRBJ1-1; 7 bases line up with TRBD1. J lost 4 bases, V lost 6 bases, and 8 bases had no gene match. Looked up from germline, CDR1 is MDHEN and CDR2 is SYDVKM. The CDR3 covers 14 residues. The CDR3 DNA follows: TGTGCCAGCAGCCGACACCGACAGGGCACTGAAGCTTTCTTT. Its protein product is CASSRHRQGTEAFF.

This clonotype appeared many times. The rearrangement links TRBV6-6 to TRBJ1-2; the D is unclear. This CDR3 spans 17 amino acids. Germline CDR1 and CDR2: MNHNY and SVGAGI (reference sequence). V was trimmed by 7 bases and J by 2 bases, leaving 23 bases between them. The CDR3 is CASTRTGGTYYNYGYTF. The CDR3 DNA reads TGTGCCAGCACGCGAACTGGAGGAACATACTACAACTATGGCTACACCTTC.